This TCR beta chain was sequenced for a study of STAT3 mutations in large granular lymphocyte leukemia. For the study at large: Roughly half of the longitudinally sequenced T-LGLL patients carried detectable canonical activating STAT3 mutations. More than half of T-LGLL patients received immunosuppressive therapy.

Clones were sequenced by immunoSEQ multiplex PCR, and TCRdb holds only the in-frame ones, with some missing. The sample holds about 2,400 clones, about 53% seen once. Study findings and constraints: After therapy, about 35% of the 18 patients switched clonotypes, all new clones STAT3 wild type. In several patients, dominant TCR clone burden exceeded STAT3 mutant burden. In T-cell large granular lymphocyte leukemia, about half of patients showed multiple immunodominant subclonotypes.

J was trimmed by 4 bases and V by 3 bases; bases with no gene match: 0. Germline V CDR1 and CDR2: SGHNT, YYREEE (reference sequence). This CDR3 region has 13 residues. Comment on this clone: Its antigen is currently unknown.

The chain recombines TRBV5-4 with TRBJ1-2; 10 nucleotides match TRBD1. The material sequenced was peripheral blood mononuclear cells. The TCR originated in a man aged 55-75 years with T-cell large granular lymphocyte leukemia. Some clones in this sample may be carry-over from other donors' samples. CDR3 in amino acids: CASSWDRGYGYTF. In DNA, the CDR3 is TGTGCCAGCAGCTGGGACAGGGGCTATGGCTACACCTTC.